A selection of T cell receptor beta chains follows, all from one sample in a study of blood T cell repertoires in COVID-19. Produced via immunoSEQ multiplex PCR; TCRdb's table is partial and in-frame only. The sample carries about 180,000 clones, approximately 89% recorded once. Sequencing was carried out using peripheral blood. The receptors here all came from a woman aged 25-40 years with acute or convalescent COVID-19. Each CDR3 is given with its conserved first and last residue. D genes are given only for firm matches. Only some rows state a clone size, as once, few, many or a class for expanded clones.

abundance	d_gene	v_gene	j_gene	CDR3aa	CDR3nt
once	.	TRBV7-9	TRBJ1-2	CASSYQGSGYTF	TGTGCCAGCAGCTACCAAGGGAGCGGCTACACCTTC
.	.	TRBV7-2	TRBJ2-7	CASSVAPGRSYEQYF	TGTGCCAGCAGCGTTGCCCCCGGGAGATCCTACGAGCAGTACTTC
.	.	TRBV7-9	TRBJ2-7	CASSLEDRSEQYF	TGTGCCAGCAGCTTAGAGGACAGATCCGAGCAGTACTTC
.	.	TRBV11-1	TRBJ2-7	CASSLGAGREQYF	TGTGCCAGCAGCTTAGGAGCAGGGAGGGAGCAGTACTTC
.	.	TRBV28	TRBJ2-7	CASSFNPGVFYEQYF	TGTGCCAGCAGTTTTAACCCAGGGGTGTTCTACGAGCAGTACTTC
.	TRBD2	TRBV13	TRBJ2-7	CASSLRSSGSHEQYF	TGTGCCAGCAGCTTAAGGTCTAGCGGGAGCCACGAGCAGTACTTC
.	TRBD1	TRBV6-1	TRBJ1-6	CASSEALQGWHSPLHF	TGTGCCAGCAGTGAAGCTTTACAGGGGTGGCATTCACCCCTCCACTTT
.	.	TRBV4-2	TRBJ1-5	CASNSDNQPQHF	TGTGCCAGCAACAGTGATAATCAGCCCCAGCATTTT
.	.	TRBV5-1	TRBJ2-1	CASSFGLDNEQFF	TGCGCCAGCAGCTTTGGGCTTGACAATGAGCAGTTCTTC
.	.	TRBV4-2	TRBJ1-4	CASSHHETGKLFF	TGTGCCAGCAGCCACCACGAGACGGGAAAACTGTTTTTT
.	TRBD2	TRBV27	TRBJ2-3	CASSPRLAGGIDTQYF	TGTGCCAGCAGTCCAAGACTAGCGGGAGGGATAGATACGCAGTATTTT
.	.	TRBV4-2	TRBJ2-1	CASSQDRVNEQFF	TGTGCCAGCAGCCAAGACAGGGTCAATGAGCAGTTCTTC
.	TRBD1	TRBV28	TRBJ1-3	CASSSDRIVHTIYF	TGTGCCAGCAGTTCGGACAGGATTGTGCACACCATATATTTT
few	TRBD2	TRBV2	TRBJ2-1	CASSEDPPLAGTSRSNEQFF	TGTGCCAGCAGTGAAGACCCTCCGCTCGCCGGGACTAGCCGTTCGAATGAGCAGTTCTTC
.	.	TRBV5-4	TRBJ2-2	CASSLFSAGELFF	TGTGCCAGCAGCTTGTTCTCTGCCGGGGAGCTGTTTTTT
.	.	TRBV30	TRBJ1-5	CAWSKEGSQPQHF	TGTGCCTGGAGTAAGGAGGGGAGTCAGCCCCAGCATTTT
.	TRBD1	TRBV5-4	TRBJ1-2	CASNSGQWNYGYTF	TGTGCCAGCAATTCGGGACAGTGGAACTATGGCTACACCTTC
.	.	TRBV19	TRBJ2-1	CASSTRQVRSPYNEQFF	TGTGCCAGTAGCACCAGACAGGTCCGATCCCCCTACAATGAGCAGTTCTTC
.	.	TRBV3-1/TRBV3-2	TRBJ1-1	CASSQVPTVEAFF	TGTGCCAGCAGCCAAGTCCCCACGGTAGAAGCTTTCTTT
once	TRBD2	TRBV11-2	TRBJ2-7	CASSSGLAVFYEQYF	TGTGCCAGCAGCTCGGGACTAGCGGTTTTCTACGAGCAGTACTTC
.	TRBD2	TRBV2	TRBJ2-5	CASTRFPLAGQETQYF	TGTGCCAGCACCCGATTCCCCTTAGCGGGTCAAGAGACCCAGTACTTC
once	TRBD1	TRBV27	TRBJ2-1	CASSLSLGQGVYEQFF	TGTGCCAGCAGTTTATCTCTGGGACAGGGGGTCTATGAGCAGTTCTTC
once	TRBD2	TRBV28	TRBJ2-7	CASLGFFSGRPYEQYF	TGTGCCAGCTTGGGCTTTTTTAGCGGGAGGCCCTACGAGCAGTACTTC
.	.	TRBV28	TRBJ1-4	CASSFSRNSPYF	TGTGCCAGCAGTTTTTCTCGGAACAGCCCTTATTTT
.	.	TRBV11-3	TRBJ1-1	CASSVGVSTEAFF	TGTGCCAGCAGCGTCGGGGTGAGCACTGAAGCTTTCTTT
.	.	TRBV27	TRBJ1-6	CASSSTRLGSYNSPLHF	TGTGCCAGCAGTTCCACCCGCCTCGGCTCCTATAATTCACCCCTCCACTTT
once	.	TRBV19	TRBJ1-5	CASSMGFISNQPQHF	TGTGCCAGTAGTATGGGCTTTATTAGCAATCAGCCCCAGCATTTT
.	TRBD1	TRBV18	TRBJ2-1	CASSPGTGGTPTKFF	TGTGCCAGCTCACCTGGGACAGGGGGAACTCCTACAAAGTTCTTC
.	.	TRBV3-1/TRBV3-2	TRBJ1-2	CASSQVSYGYTF	TGTGCCAGCAGCCAAGTCAGCTATGGCTACACCTTC
.	TRBD1	TRBV10-3	TRBJ1-1	CAASGQGDNTEAFF	TGTGCCGCCTCGGGACAGGGCGACAACACTGAAGCTTTCTTT
few	.	TRBV4-2	TRBJ2-5	CASSHGSSGTSETQYF	TGTGCCAGCAGCCACGGGAGTAGCGGAACCTCAGAGACCCAGTACTTC
.	.	TRBV18	TRBJ1-3	CASSTTASGNTIYF	TGTGCCAGCTCAACCACCGCTAGCGGAAACACCATATATTTT
.	.	TRBV2	TRBJ2-7	CASSTGTGDEQYF	TGTGCCAGTAGCACGGGTACGGGGGACGAGCAGTACTTC
.	.	TRBV12-3/TRBV12-4	TRBJ1-2	CASSFSDRYYTF	TGTGCCAGCAGTTTTTCTGACAGATACTACACCTTC
once	.	TRBV7-9	TRBJ1-1	CASSLAGWTEAFF	TGTGCCAGCAGCTTAGCCGGCTGGACAGAAGCTTTCTTT